Listed here are 18 T cell receptor beta chains from one sample, sequenced in a study of shared clonotypes between healthy human individuals. Here immunoSEQ multiplex PCR was the method, and the copy in TCRdb shows in-frame clones only, minus some. The table shows 1,400,000 or so clones, with approximately 98.5% occurring only once. The sample consisted of naive CD4+ T cells sorted from blood. The sample's subset: CD45RA+ positively selected. Receptors were obtained from a young man in good health.

The rearrangement joins TRBV10-3 to TRBJ2-5, with D perhaps TRBD1 (7 bases). Trimming took 11 bases from V and 2 from J, leaving 9 bases between them. Germline CDR1 is ENHRY and CDR2 is SYGVKD. This CDR3 is 11 amino acids long. CDR3 in DNA: TGTGCCGCGGGACAGCAAGAGACCCAGTACTTC. It yields the protein CAAGQQETQYF.

This chain joins TRBV5-1 and TRBJ2-7, with D hard to call. This CDR3 contains 11 residues. Trimming pared 4 bases from V and 6 bases from J, leaving 8 bases between. Germline V gene sequence: CDR1 SGHRS, CDR2 YFSETQ. The CDR3 protein is CASSQEFEQYF. The DNA of the CDR3 is TGCGCCAGCAGCCAAGAGTTCGAGCAGTACTTC.

This chain joins TRBV28 and TRBJ2-7; 7 positions agree with TRBD1. The germline V gene encodes CDR1 MDHEN and CDR2 SYDVKM. Germline trimming cut 4 bases from V and 0 bases from J; bases unmatched to any gene: 9. The CDR3 loop spans 16 amino acids. For the CDR3, the DNA is TGTGCCAGCAGTTACTTAACCCGGGACAGCTCCTACGAGCAGTACTTC. It yields the protein CASSYLTRDSSYEQYF.

Here the CDR3 DNA reads TGTGCCAGCAGCTTTGGGACAGAAACCTACGAGCAGTACTTC. Translating gives CASSFGTETYEQYF. The rearrangement links TRBV7-2 to TRBJ2-7, with 7 bases fitting TRBD1. CDR3 length: 14 residues. Looked up from germline, CDR1 is SGHTA and CDR2 is FQGNSA. J was trimmed by 2 bases and V by 3 bases; bases with no gene match: 4.

V and J are TRBV4-1 and TRBJ2-5, with TRBD1 as a possible D gene (6 bases). Trimming took off 3 bases at V and 5 bases at J, with 13 bases between the two ends. Germline-derived CDR1 and CDR2 are MGHRA and YSYEKL. CDR3 length: 14 amino acids. The CDR3 loop is CASSQVQGFETQYF. For the CDR3, the DNA is TGCGCCAGCAGCCAGGTACAGGGTTTTGAGACCCAGTACTTC.

The V and J genes are TRBV5-6 and TRBJ2-2; no definite D call. The germline V and J ends were trimmed by 4 bases and 5 bases, with 12 bases remaining between them. This CDR3 is built from 14 residues. Germline lookup yields CDR1 SGHDT and CDR2 YYEEEE. CDR3 nucleotide sequence: TGTGCCAGCAGCGGAGAGGTGCAGACCGGGGAGCTGTTTTTT. This translates into CASSGEVQTGELFF.

Notes on this clone: Other nucleotide sequences from this sample produce the same CDR3. The chain has TRBV19 and TRBJ1-2; D perhaps matches TRBD1 (5 bases). Per germline, CDR1 LNHDA and CDR2 SQIVND (reference sequence). This CDR3 is built from 14 residues. Trimming cost V 3 bases and J 4 bases, with 12 bases left between them. CDR3 coding DNA: TGTGCCAGTAGTATGAAGTTGCAGGGCTATGGCTACACCTTC. Encoded protein: CASSMKLQGYGYTF.

The rearrangement uses TRBV11-3 and TRBJ2-1, with 8 bases that match TRBD1. Trimming removed 5 bases from V and 0 bases from J; junction bases left unmatched: 3. Germline lookup yields CDR1 SGHNT and CDR2 YENEEA. The CDR3 spans 15 residues. In nucleotides, the CDR3 is TGTGCCAGCAGCCGACAGGGGCCCTCCTACAATGAGCAGTTCTTC. This codes for CASSRQGPSYNEQFF.

Regarding this clone: It is likely a read error, because the conserved phenylalanine at the end of the CDR3 is missing. Because the CDR3's place on the DNA is in doubt, the DNA is left out and the CDR3 is given as listed by TCRdb. The rearrangement uses TRBV5-6 and TRBJ2-3; the D call of TRBD1 is as the table states it, not checked on the DNA. In germline, CDR1 is SGHDT, CDR2 YYEEEE. A total of 14 residues make up the CDR3, ends included. The CDR3 loop is CASSLQGSPAQTEL.

The chain is built from TRBV4-1 and TRBJ2-1; TRBD2 matches 7 bases. The CDR3 loop spans 18 amino acids. V gave up 5 bases and J gave up 0 bases; unmatched junction bases: 13. Germline V gene lookup returns CDR1 MGHRA and CDR2 YSYEKL. The CDR3 region has the DNA TGCGCCAGCAGCGTACTAGCGTCAACCATTAGCTCCTACAATGAGCAGTTCTTC. The encoded protein is CASSVLASTISSYNEQFF.

A word on this clone: The same CDR3 can be traced to other DNA sequences in this sample. The chain joins TRBV5-1 to TRBJ2-5; the D gene is possibly TRBD1 (5 bases). Germline CDR1 is SGHRS and CDR2 is YFSETQ. The CDR3 is made up of 14 amino acids. V lost 0 bases, J lost 5 bases, and 11 bases lay in between. CDR3 protein: CASSLVQGRETQYF. In DNA, the CDR3 is TGCGCCAGCAGCTTGGTGCAGGGCCGGGAGACCCAGTACTTC. Based on the CDR3 plus reference TRBV5-1 and TRBJ2-5, the full variable domain is KAGVTQTPRYLIKTRGQQVTLSCSPISGHRSVSWYQQTPGQGLQFLFEYFSETQRNKGNFPGRFSGRQFSNSRSEMNVSTLELGDSALYLCASSLVQGRETQYFGPGTRLLVL.

This clone was detected once. This chain links TRBV5-1 with TRBJ1-2; D not resolved. Per the germline V gene, CDR1 is SGHRS and CDR2 is YFSETQ. Deletions cut 4 bases from V and 3 bases from J, with 13 bases between. The CDR3 contains 14 residues. The CDR3: CASSAGRADYGYTF. The CDR3 DNA reads as TGCGCCAGCAGCGCCGGGAGGGCGGACTATGGCTACACCTTC.

The chain combines TRBV20-1 with TRBJ1-3; D gene uncertain. The germline V gene encodes CDR1 DFQATT and CDR2 SNEGSKA (reference sequence). This CDR3 is built from 11 residues. CDR3 sequence (DNA): TGCGCCAGCCCCAGAGGAAACACCATATATTTT. It encodes CASPRGNTIYF.

The chain has TRBV2 and TRBJ2-3; D unresolved. The CDR3 extends over 13 amino acids. Between the trimmed V and J ends, which lost 11 bases and 3 bases, there was a span of 15 bases. The germline V gene encodes CDR1 SNHLY and CDR2 FYNNEI. The CDR3 loop is CASKVLRTDTQYF. CDR3 bases: TGTGCCTCCAAGGTACTACGGACAGATACGCAGTATTTT. Based on the CDR3 plus reference TRBV2 and TRBJ2-3, the full variable domain is EPEVTQTPSHQVTQMGQEVILRCVPISNHLYFYWYRQILGQKVEFLVSFYNNEISEKSEIFDDQFSVERPDGSNFTLKIRSTKLEDSAMYFCASKVLRTDTQYFGPGTRLTVL.

The CDR3 protein is CASSYSAGLETQYF. The CDR3 bases are TGTGCCAGCAGTTACTCCGCGGGACTAGAGACCCAGTACTTC. The chain joins TRBV6-5 to TRBJ2-5, with D maybe TRBD2 (6 bases). V was trimmed by 0 bases and J by 4 bases, leaving 9 bases between them. CDR3 length equals 14 residues. Germline V gene data show CDR1 as MNHEY and CDR2 as SVGAGI.

The gene calls are TRBV7-9 and TRBJ1-1; no definite D call. CDR1 SEHNR and CDR2 FQNEAQ come from the germline V gene (reference sequence). The V end lost 0 bases, the J end lost 1 base, and 12 bases lay between the germline ends. The CDR3 runs to 16 residues. The CDR3 is CASSLAHGSSNTEAFF. The CDR3 region has the DNA TGTGCCAGCAGCTTAGCGCACGGCAGTTCGAACACTGAAGCTTTCTTT.

This clone was seen just once. The chain links TRBV11-2 to TRBJ2-1; D may be TRBD2 (5 bases). V gave up 5 bases and J gave up 5 bases, with 16 bases separating them. Germline loops: CDR1 SGHAT, CDR2 FQNNGV. This CDR3 spans 15 amino acids. CDR3 nucleotide sequence: TGTGCCAGCAGCCCTGGGGTAGCGAGTAACAATGAGCAGTTCTTC. It specifies CASSPGVASNNEQFF.

The rearrangement joins TRBV9 to TRBJ2-1; 8 bases are a match to TRBD2. V gave up 2 bases and J gave up 8 bases; unmatched junction bases: 9. The germline V gene has CDR1 SGDLS and CDR2 YYNGEE. This CDR3 has 15 residues. CDR3 DNA sequence: TGTGCCAGCAGCGTCCTGAATAGCGGGATCGATGAGCAGTTCTTC. Translated, it gives CASSVLNSGIDEQFF.